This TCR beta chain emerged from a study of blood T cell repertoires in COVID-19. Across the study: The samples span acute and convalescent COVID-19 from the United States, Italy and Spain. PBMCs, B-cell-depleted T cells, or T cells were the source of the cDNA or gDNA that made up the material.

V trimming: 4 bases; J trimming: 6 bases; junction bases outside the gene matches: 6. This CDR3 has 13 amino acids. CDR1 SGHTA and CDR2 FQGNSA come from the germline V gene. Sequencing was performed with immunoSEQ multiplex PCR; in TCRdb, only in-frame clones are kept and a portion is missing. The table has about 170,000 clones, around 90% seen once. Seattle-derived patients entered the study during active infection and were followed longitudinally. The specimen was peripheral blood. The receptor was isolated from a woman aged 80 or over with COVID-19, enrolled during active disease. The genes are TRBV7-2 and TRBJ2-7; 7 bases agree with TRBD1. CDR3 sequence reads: CASSYRQGGEQYF. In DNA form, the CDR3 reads TGTGCCAGCAGCTACAGACAGGGTGGCGAGCAGTACTTC.